The 8 T cell receptor beta chains below all came from one sample that was sequenced in a study of T cells after posttransplantation cyclophosphamide (dated by TCRdb to about 2016). Libraries were prepared through the immunoSEQ multiplex PCR assay. What TCRdb holds here is the immuneACCESS table cut down to in-frame rearrangements. Part of the clones is not present; checked against another copy, under half of the missing clones reflect an unresolved V gene, and the others are unexplained. The sample has under 8,500 clones on record, roughly 82% of them singletons. The top ten constitute 15% to 20% of the sample. The treatment or condition label for this specimen denotes: high-dose cyclophosphamide on days +3 and +4 as single-agent GVHD prophylaxis. Patients in the PTCy group got busulfan and fludarabine conditioning, a marrow graft from a related or unrelated donor, and cyclophosphamide on days +3 and +4.

The material was CD4+ T cells sorted from blood, obtained 950 to 1,200 days after allogeneic stem cell transplant with posttransplant cyclophosphamide. Receptor source: a female patient aged 40 to 50 who received an allogeneic stem cell transplant from a related donor, was CMV-positive, and had no GVHD. After a transplant, some T cells may be the graft donor's own cells.

Notes on this clone: Other DNA sequences from this sample encode an identical CDR3 as well. This rearrangement joins TRBV28 to TRBJ1-6; 7 bases match TRBD1. The germline gives CDR1 MDHEN, CDR2 SYDVKM. V shed 6 bases and J 11 bases; nucleotides not matched to a gene: 13. The CDR3 contains 15 residues. The CDR3 here is CASSPITGVKTPLHF. The CDR3 nucleotides are TGTGCCAGCAGCCCCATCACAGGGGTGAAGACACCCCTCCACTTT. The full variable domain, with the rest looked up from reference TRBV28 and TRBJ1-6, is DVKVTQSSRYLVKRTGEKVFLECVQDMDHENMFWYRQDPGLGLRLIYFSYDVKMKEKGDIPEGYSVSREKKERFSLILESASTNQTSMYLCASSPITGVKTPLHFGNGTRLTVT.

The CDR3 protein is CASTLSGQNSPLHF. In DNA, the CDR3 is TGTGCCAGCACTCTATCGGGACAGAATTCACCCCTCCACTTT. The V and J genes are TRBV27 and TRBJ1-6, with 7 bases lining up with TRBD1. Germline V gives CDR1 MNHEY, CDR2 SMNVEV (reference sequence). The CDR3 contains 14 residues. Germline trimming cut 7 bases from V and 7 bases from J; bases unmatched to any gene: 7.

The chain has TRBV9 and TRBJ2-5; 9 bases are shared with TRBD2. The CDR3 covers 15 residues. Per the germline V gene, CDR1 is SGDLS and CDR2 is YYNGEE. Trimming removed 3 bases from V and 9 bases from J; junction bases left unmatched: 12. The CDR3 protein is CASSGKLGLATAQYF. CDR3 in DNA: TGTGCCAGCAGCGGAAAGTTGGGACTAGCCACGGCCCAGTACTTC.

J is TRBJ2-1 and V is TRBV7-8, with D maybe TRBD2 (5 bases). The germline V gene has CDR1 SGHVS and CDR2 FQNEAQ. The V end was cut by 3 bases, the J end by 0 bases, with 9 bases between. The length of the CDR3 is 15 residues. CDR3 in amino acids: CASSFGLSSYNEQFF. As DNA, the CDR3 is TGTGCCAGCAGCTTCGGACTTAGCTCCTACAATGAGCAGTTCTTC.

The V and J genes are TRBV7-3 and TRBJ1-3; 10 nucleotides agree with TRBD1. This CDR3 is 17 amino acids long. Germline V lookup: CDR1 SGHTA, CDR2 FQGTGA. V lost 1 base and J lost 2; bases outside the gene matches: 5. The CDR3 nucleotides read TGTGCCAGCAGCTTAAAAGGGACAGGGGTCCCTGGAAACACCATATATTTT. Protein: CASSLKGTGVPGNTIYF.

This clone was counted between two and nine times. The rearrangement joins TRBV5-1 to TRBJ2-5; 8 nucleotides line up with TRBD2. The CDR3 sequence is 15 residues long. With V trimmed by 7 bases and J by 1 base, 9 bases remained unmatched. Germline assignment: CDR1 SGHRS and CDR2 YFSETQ. CDR3 in DNA: TGCGCCAGCTCCGCGACGGGGGGGCTCCAAGAGACCCAGTACTTC. Translated: CASSATGGLQETQYF.

With regard to this clone: Other DNA sequences in the same sample also yield this CDR3. The chain employs TRBV1 and TRBJ2-5; the table gives TRBD2 as D, unverified against the DNA. TRBV1 is a pseudogene. CDR3 length equals 15 residues. CDR3 DNA: TGCACCAGTAGCCCACTGGCGGGTTCAGAAGAGACCCAGTACTTC. This sequence encodes CTSSPLAGSEETQYF.

CDR3 DNA: TGTGCCAGTAGTTCGGGGGTCGGTGAGCAGTTCTTC. Translated, it gives CASSSGVGEQFF. The chain joins TRBV19 to TRBJ2-1; D is possibly TRBD2 (6 bases). Trimming took off 5 bases at V and 9 bases at J, with 11 bases between the two ends. This CDR3 region has 12 residues. Germline V CDR1 and CDR2: LNHDA, SQIVND (reference sequence).